The rows below give T cell receptor beta chains drawn from one sample of a study of technical replicates of blood from a handful of donors. Data came from immunoSEQ multiplex PCR; TCRdb stores just in-frame clones and leaves some out. This sample yields roughly 85,000 clones, of which 94% are seen a single time; 0.26% belongs to the top ten. The material sequenced was T cells isolated from PBMCs. The receptors stem from a human donor in good health. The CDR3 runs from the conserved cysteine through the conserved F or W. A D gene is named only where the DNA matches it firmly. For some rows the clone size is stated as once, few or many, or as a class when expanded; others skip it.

D: TRBD1
V: TRBV9
size: NA
J: TRBJ1-1
DNA: TGTGCCAGCAGCGTCGGACAGGGGGGGTCATGGGGCACTGAAGCTTTCTTT
CDR3: CASSVGQGGSWGTEAFF

D: TRBD1
V: TRBV5-1
size: NA
J: TRBJ2-7
DNA: TGCGCCAGCACCTCGGCGGCAGGGGGACCCGAGCAGTACTTC
CDR3: CASTSAAGGPEQYF

D: NA
V: TRBV6-4
size: NA
J: TRBJ1-6
DNA: TGTGCCAGCAGTGATCGGGGAGGGGGTTATTCACCCCTCCACTTT
CDR3: CASSDRGGGYSPLHF

D: NA
V: TRBV9
size: NA
J: TRBJ2-1
DNA: TGTGCCAGCAGCGTCCCAGAGACAGGAAGCTCCTACAATGAGCAGTTCTTC
CDR3: CASSVPETGSSYNEQFF

D: NA
V: TRBV11-3
size: NA
J: TRBJ1-1
DNA: TGTGCCAGCAGCTCGCAGGGGCCTTTGAACACTGAAGCTTTCTTT
CDR3: CASSSQGPLNTEAFF

D: TRBD1
V: TRBV30
size: NA
J: TRBJ2-2
DNA: TGTGCCTGGGAACCGGGACAGGGATCCGGGGAGCTGTTTTTT
CDR3: CAWEPGQGSGELFF

D: NA
V: TRBV14
size: NA
J: TRBJ1-1
DNA: TGTGCCAGCAGCCAAACCCGGGTATGGACTGAAGCTTTCTTT
CDR3: CASSQTRVWTEAFF

D: NA
V: TRBV10-3
size: NA
J: TRBJ2-7
DNA: TGTGCCATCGGCGAGGTGTGGGACGAGCAGTACTTC
CDR3: CAIGEVWDEQYF

D: TRBD1
V: TRBV7-9
size: NA
J: TRBJ1-1
DNA: TGTGCCAGCAGCTCATTGGGACAGGGAGACACTGAAGCTTTCTTT
CDR3: CASSSLGQGDTEAFF

D: TRBD1
V: TRBV15
size: NA
J: TRBJ1-6
DNA: TGTGCCACCAGCAGAGGGCGGGACAGTAATTCACCCCTCCACTTT
CDR3: CATSRGRDSNSPLHF

D: TRBD1
V: TRBV7-2
size: NA
J: TRBJ2-3
DNA: TGTGCCAGCAGCCCGAAGGGACAGGGGATCGGGGCAGATACGCAGTATTTT
CDR3: CASSPKGQGIGADTQYF

D: TRBD2
V: TRBV28
size: NA
J: TRBJ2-1
DNA: TGTGCCAGCAGTTTGTGGGAACTAGCGGGAGGGCCAGGTGAGCAGTTCTTC
CDR3: CASSLWELAGGPGEQFF

D: TRBD1
V: TRBV4-1
size: NA
J: TRBJ1-1
DNA: TGCGCCAGCAGCCAAGGGACAGGGGCGGAAGCTTTCTTT
CDR3: CASSQGTGAEAFF

D: NA
V: TRBV30
size: NA
J: TRBJ1-2
DNA: TGTGCCTGGAACCGGCCAGGAGGCTACACCTTC
CDR3: CAWNRPGGYTF

D: NA
V: TRBV11-3
size: NA
J: TRBJ2-1
DNA: TGTGCCAGCAGCTTAAACGGACAGCCTCATGAGCAGTTCTTC
CDR3: CASSLNGQPHEQFF

D: NA
V: TRBV15
size: once
J: TRBJ1-1
DNA: TGTGCCACCAGCAGAGAGACAGCCACTGAAGCTTTCTTT
CDR3: CATSRETATEAFF

D: NA
V: TRBV6-1
size: NA
J: TRBJ2-3
DNA: TGTGCCAGCAGTGAACAAAACACAGATACGCAGTATTTT
CDR3: CASSEQNTDTQYF

D: NA
V: TRBV2
size: once
J: TRBJ1-5
DNA: TGTGCCAGCAGTGAACTTCAGGGGTATAGCAATCAGCCCCAGCATTTT
CDR3: CASSELQGYSNQPQHF

D: TRBD1
V: TRBV6-1
size: NA
J: TRBJ2-3
DNA: TGTGCCAGCATAGCCGGGACAGCGTTGACAGATACGCAGTATTTT
CDR3: CASIAGTALTDTQYF

D: NA
V: TRBV28
size: NA
J: TRBJ2-5
DNA: TGTGCCAGCAGTTTGAGGATAGGGACCCAGTACTTC
CDR3: CASSLRIGTQYF

D: TRBD1
V: TRBV5-6
size: NA
J: TRBJ1-2
DNA: TGTGCCAGCAGCTCGGACAGGGAGATTTCCTACACCTTC
CDR3: CASSSDREISYTF

D: NA
V: TRBV19
size: NA
J: TRBJ2-4
DNA: TGTGCCAGTAGTATAGTGGCAGGAAGAATTCAGTACTTC
CDR3: CASSIVAGRIQYF

D: NA
V: TRBV10-2
size: NA
J: TRBJ2-3
DNA: TGCGCCAGCAGTCCAACTAGTTGGAATACAGATACGCAGTATTTT
CDR3: CASSPTSWNTDTQYF

D: TRBD2
V: TRBV27
size: NA
J: TRBJ2-1
DNA: TGTGCCAGCAGTTTATCGGCTAGCGGGTTTTCCTACAATGAGCAGTTCTTC
CDR3: CASSLSASGFSYNEQFF

D: NA
V: TRBV4-2
size: NA
J: TRBJ2-5
DNA: TGTGCCAGCAGCCAAGATTTGGGTCCACTAGCAAACCAAGAGACCCAGTACTTC
CDR3: CASSQDLGPLANQETQYF

D: NA
V: TRBV27
size: few
J: TRBJ1-1
DNA: TGTGCCAGCACCAATCATGGGGGGGTTGACACTGAAGCTTTCTTT
CDR3: CASTNHGGVDTEAFF

D: TRBD2
V: TRBV4-1
size: NA
J: TRBJ2-7
DNA: TGCGCCAGCAGCCAAGAGGGGACTAGCGGAGCATACGAGCAGTACTTC
CDR3: CASSQEGTSGAYEQYF

D: NA
V: TRBV5-6
size: NA
J: TRBJ2-3
DNA: TGTGCCAGCCGGGAAAAAACAGATACGCAGTATTTT
CDR3: CASREKTDTQYF

D: NA
V: TRBV6-6
size: NA
J: TRBJ2-7
DNA: TGTGCCAGCAGTTACCGGGACAAATCCTACGAGCAGTACTTC
CDR3: CASSYRDKSYEQYF

D: NA
V: TRBV30
size: NA
J: TRBJ2-1
DNA: TGTGCCTGGAGCGGGGACTCCAATGAGCAGTTCTTC
CDR3: CAWSGDSNEQFF

D: NA
V: TRBV29-1
size: NA
J: TRBJ2-7
DNA: TGCAGCGTTGACCCCGGGGGAAGGAACGAGCAGTACTTC
CDR3: CSVDPGGRNEQYF

D: TRBD1
V: TRBV5-1
size: NA
J: TRBJ2-7
DNA: TGCGCCAGCAGCTCCAGGACAGGACCCTACGAGCAGTACTTC
CDR3: CASSSRTGPYEQYF

D: NA
V: TRBV6-5
size: NA
J: TRBJ2-7
DNA: TGTGCCAGCAGTTCCATCTACGAGCAGTACTTC
CDR3: CASSSIYEQYF

D: TRBD1
V: TRBV27
size: NA
J: TRBJ2-7
DNA: TGTGCCAGCAGACCCCGGGACAGGGGGCCCTACGAGCAGTACTTC
CDR3: CASRPRDRGPYEQYF

D: NA
V: TRBV15
size: NA
J: TRBJ1-5
DNA: TGTGCCACCAGCAGGGAAACAGGCAATCAGCCCCAGCATTTT
CDR3: CATSRETGNQPQHF

D: NA
V: TRBV2
size: NA
J: TRBJ1-2
DNA: TGTGCCAGCAGTGAAGCAAGGGGAAGGGACTATGGCTACACCTTC
CDR3: CASSEARGRDYGYTF

D: TRBD2
V: TRBV27
size: NA
J: TRBJ2-1
DNA: TGTGCCAGCAGTTTAGCGGGAGGATCCTACAATGAGCAGTTCTTC
CDR3: CASSLAGGSYNEQFF

D: TRBD1
V: TRBV28
size: NA
J: TRBJ2-7
DNA: TGTGCCAGCAGTGCCGGGACAGGGGATTCCTACGAGCAGTACTTC
CDR3: CASSAGTGDSYEQYF

D: NA
V: TRBV5-1
size: NA
J: TRBJ2-7
DNA: TGCGCCAGCAGCTTCCGGGACAACACCTACGAGCAGTACTTC
CDR3: CASSFRDNTYEQYF

D: NA
V: TRBV5-3
size: NA
J: TRBJ1-1
DNA: TGTGCCAGAAGCTTTCTACGGGACTTTCTTATGAACACTGAAGCTTTCTTT
CDR3: CARSFLRDFLMNTEAFF

D: NA
V: TRBV10-3
size: NA
J: TRBJ2-2
DNA: TGTGCCATCAGTGACAGGCGGGGAAATACCGGGGAGCTGTTTTTT
CDR3: CAISDRRGNTGELFF

D: NA
V: TRBV7-9
size: NA
J: TRBJ2-2
DNA: TGTGCCAGCAGCTTATACGGCAGGGACACCGGGGAGCTGTTTTTT
CDR3: CASSLYGRDTGELFF

D: NA
V: TRBV30
size: NA
J: TRBJ1-3
DNA: TGTGCCTGGAGTGTACAAGGGGCTGCTGGAAACACCATATATTTT
CDR3: CAWSVQGAAGNTIYF

D: NA
V: TRBV27
size: NA
J: TRBJ1-2
DNA: TGTGCCAGCAGTTTAATACCCAGGGCGGGGAGCGGCTACACCTTC
CDR3: CASSLIPRAGSGYTF

D: TRBD1
V: TRBV4-2
size: NA
J: TRBJ1-4
DNA: TGTGCCAGCAGCCAGATTGACAGGGATAATGAAAAACTGTTTTTT
CDR3: CASSQIDRDNEKLFF

D: NA
V: TRBV5-5
size: NA
J: TRBJ1-1
DNA: TGTGCCAGCAGCCTCTTTGACAGCTACACTGAAGCTTTCTTT
CDR3: CASSLFDSYTEAFF

D: TRBD1
V: TRBV7-2
size: NA
J: TRBJ2-5
DNA: TGTGCCAGCAGCCCATCGACAGGGGGCCAAGAGACCCAGTACTTC
CDR3: CASSPSTGGQETQYF

D: NA
V: TRBV19
size: few
J: TRBJ2-5
DNA: TGTGCCAGTAGTATTTGGGAGTCCGACAGGGAGACCCAGTACTTC
CDR3: CASSIWESDRETQYF